The sequence of this T cell receptor (beta chain) was determined in a study of blood T cell repertoires in COVID-19 (dated by TCRdb to 2020 to 2021). Background for the entire study: The collaborator samples originated in the United States, Italy and Spain and spanned the acute and convalescent phases of COVID-19. The prospective study material was composed of cDNA or gDNA derived from T cells, B-cell-depleted T cells, or PBMCs. Deeply sampled blood TCRbeta repertoires from subjects exposed to, actively infected with, or recovered from COVID-19 were included in the dataset. The repertoires were released in a freely available public database intended as a resource for research on the immune response to SARS-CoV-2. Samples were obtained from the ongoing ImmuneRACE study (first 160 participants) and from about 1,300 subjects provided by 6 global collaborators. Nearly every sample came with metadata listing a de-identified subject ID, COVID-19 status, age in years and sex. HLA class I and class II types, where available, came from metadata supplied by the sample provider rather than from assay-based typing.

A note on this clone: This clone's antigen is unknown. Base qualities were left out, and no much larger clone turns up one base away.

At one collaborating source in Seattle, patients were enrolled during active infection and were followed longitudinally through the course of disease. Each collaborating institution followed its own protocols to collect whole blood in K2EDTA tubes. Collaborator samples were shipped for TCRbeta analysis as frozen whole blood, isolated PBMCs, or DNA extracted from either sample type. TCRbeta CDR3 regions were amplified from genomic DNA by means of the immunoSEQ Assay, a bias-controlled multiplex PCR. The study's processing was this. The number of nucleated cells in each sample was estimated by amplification of reference gene primers within the assay. To quantify the absolute abundance of each unique TCRbeta CDR3 rearrangement, sequence reads were collapsed and filtered. For each sample, productive Simpson clonality was calculated as the square root of Simpson's diversity index across productive rearrangements. What TCRdb holds here is the immuneACCESS table cut down to in-frame rearrangements. Part of the clones is not present; checked against another copy, under half of the missing clones reflect an unresolved V gene, and the others are unexplained. V, J and clone size are those of that table, while D and trimming were read from the DNA. A total of 100,000 to 150,000 clones appear in this sample, 81% of them only once. The ten largest clones add up to about a sixth of the sample.

The study at large found these results: Clinical and demographic metadata were provided uncurated, with the amount varying by source and participant.

The CDR3 holds 14 amino acids from the cysteine to the phenylalanine. CDR3 DNA only is kept here, 42 bases in frame from base 1. Trimming takes 3 bases off V and 7 bases off J; junction bases not matched to a gene: 12. CDR1 and CDR2 were assigned from the germline V gene (reference sequence) as DFQATT and SNEGSKA. The chain is assembled from TRBV20-1 and TRBJ2-7; TRBD1 aligns with 7 central bases. Sequenced sample: peripheral blood. This TCR came from a man aged 30-40 years with COVID-19, enrolled during active disease. The CDR3 reads as follows: CSASRSGGPLEQYF. The sequence in DNA is TGCAGTGCTAGTCGGTCAGGGGGACCATTGGAGCAGTACTTC.